This T cell receptor beta chain derives from a study of blood T cell repertoires in COVID-19. Study background: There were acute and convalescent COVID-19 samples, and they came from the United States, Italy and Spain.

CDR1 is LGHNT, CDR2 FRNRAP, per germline. Trimming took 0 bases from V and 3 from J; bases not matched to a gene: 6. The CDR3 spans 16 residues. The assay was immunoSEQ multiplex PCR, and TCRdb's table has in-frame clones only and misses some. This table holds 400,000 to 500,000 clones, 70% to 90% found once. Categorization into cohorts depended on clinical history that participants reported. Recovered status in Cohort 3 required two negative PCRs, clearance, or symptom resolution. The clonotype comes from a woman aged 40 to 50 who had recovered from COVID-19. J is TRBJ2-7 and V is TRBV12-5, with TRBD2 matching over 9 bases. Sequencing was carried out using PBMCs or T cells enriched from blood (not recorded which). CDR3 residues: CASGLVRSGGIYEQYF. CDR3 DNA sequence: TGTGCTAGTGGTTTGGTACGGAGCGGGGGGATCTACGAGCAGTACTTC. Full variable domain (rest looked up from reference TRBV12-5 and TRBJ2-7): DARVTQTPRHKVTEMGQEVTMRCQPILGHNTVFWYRQTMMQGLELLAYFRNRAPLDDSGMPKDRFSAEMPDATLATLKIQPSEPRDSAVYFCASGLVRSGGIYEQYFGPGTRLTVT.